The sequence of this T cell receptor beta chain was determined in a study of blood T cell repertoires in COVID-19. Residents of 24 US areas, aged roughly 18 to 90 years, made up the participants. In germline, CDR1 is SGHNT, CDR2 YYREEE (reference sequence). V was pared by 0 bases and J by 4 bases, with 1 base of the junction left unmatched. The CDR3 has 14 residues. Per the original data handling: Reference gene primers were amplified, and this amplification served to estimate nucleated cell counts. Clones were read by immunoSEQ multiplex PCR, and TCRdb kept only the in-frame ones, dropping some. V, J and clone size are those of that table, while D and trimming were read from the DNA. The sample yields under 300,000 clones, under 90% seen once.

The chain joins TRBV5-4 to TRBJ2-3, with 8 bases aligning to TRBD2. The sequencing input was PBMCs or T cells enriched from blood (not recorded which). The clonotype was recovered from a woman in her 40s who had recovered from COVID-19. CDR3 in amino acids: CASSLAGGPDTQYF. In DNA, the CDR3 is TGTGCCAGCAGCTTGGCGGGAGGGCCAGATACGCAGTATTTT.